The present entry profiles one T cell receptor beta chain with its context. Measured with immunoSEQ multiplex PCR; TCRdb has only the in-frame clones, and not every one. The table shows about 280,000 clones, with about four fifths occurring only once. Cohort placement rested on clinical history that participants reported themselves. These data originate in a study of blood T cell repertoires in COVID-19. At the level of the study: There were acute and convalescent COVID-19 samples, and they came from the United States, Italy and Spain.

This CDR3 region has 15 residues. V lost 0 bases and J lost 5, with 11 bases in between. Germline-derived CDR1 and CDR2 are LNHNV and YYDKDF (reference sequence). J is TRBJ1-3 and V is TRBV15; D uncertain. Material: PBMCs or T cells enriched from blood (not recorded which). The origin of this receptor is a man in his forties or fifties who had been exposed to COVID-19. In DNA, the CDR3 is TGTGCCACCAGCAGAGATCGGGTCAGTAGAAACACCATATATTTT. Protein: CATSRDRVSRNTIYF.